This T cell receptor (beta chain) was retrieved from a study of blood T cell repertoires in COVID-19. In the study overall: Samples taken during acute and convalescent COVID-19 were collected in the United States, Italy and Spain.

Germline V gene data show CDR1 as SGDLS and CDR2 as YYNGEE. Trimming shortened V by 0 bases and J by 9 bases, and 10 bases separated the two germline ends. The CDR3 is made up of 13 amino acids. Original handling: For nucleated cells, counts were estimated from reference gene primer amplification. Some clones are missing from TCRdb's copy, which holds only in-frame ones; the method was immunoSEQ multiplex PCR. V and J calls and clone size are those listed in that table; D and trimming were worked out from the DNA. The sample contains 150,000 to 200,000 clones, about 89% of which appear only once. The rearrangement links TRBV9 to TRBJ1-3; D ambiguous. Input material: peripheral blood. This receptor was obtained from an older man with acute or convalescent COVID-19. CDR3 DNA: TGTGCCAGCAGCGTAGGGACTCACCCCACCATATATTTT. Protein product: CASSVGTHPTIYF.